Detailed here is one TCR beta chain. It has no known antigen specificity. Qualities for individual bases were not recorded, and no much larger clone is one base off. This specimen comes from a study of cytomegalovirus exposure and HLA in healthy donors (dated by TCRdb to 2015 to 2018). The study in broad terms: In an earlier analysis of 550 to 750 of the donors, under 300 Gb of sequence data and approximately 120 million unique TCR beta sequences from approximately 180 million T cells were reported. Roughly five DR-DQ haplotypes were handled as single units for association and clustering, since linkage in the cohort was strong. To predict cytomegalovirus infection status, the study combined high-throughput TCR immunosequencing, statistical association of individual TCRs with disease status, and machine learning. On average, roughly 240,000 unique TCR beta nucleotide sequences were sequenced per donor among more than 350 genotyped donors of the cohort, with about 17% of those sequences being non-productive. Rather than drawing on any new phenotypic data, the later analysis identified candidate immune exposures from TCR beta sequences and the way those sequences occurred across donors. An early release covering about 600 HLA-typed donors comprised 250 to 350 gigabases of sequencing data and around 86 million unique TCR sequences. In a later analysis, previously published TCR beta repertoires from 670 or so donors were re-analyzed and high-resolution HLA genotyping was added so that TCR occurrence patterns could be studied. In a later genetic analysis, genome-wide SNP genotypes for about 55% of the roughly 700 donors were used, and that subset was treated as a discovery cohort. The number of typed donors differed by locus: roughly 629-630 for A, B, C, DRB1 and DQB1; 500 to 550 for DQA1; approximately 600 for DPA1; and some 470 for DPB1. The study was designed to test whether signatures of past pathogen exposure could be identified by cataloging public T cell receptors. The study profiled the T cell repertoires of about 720 subjects by immunosequencing and related them to cytomegalovirus serostatus. Both class I and class II loci were covered by HLA typing, at four-digit resolution. Of the 350 to 450 genotyped donors, about 84% fell in the genetic ancestry cluster associated with self-reported Caucasian donors. Donor age, sex, ethnicity and CMV serostatus were compiled alongside the repertoire data. Besides the first cohort of 666 subjects, a separate validation cohort made up of around 120 different subjects was used. All discovery cohort repertoires had been generated on a single sequencing platform. An earlier analysis of around 580 of the donors used high-throughput TCR beta sequencing to judge whether each TCR beta V gene segment behaved as functional or pseudogenic. Overall study results and their limits: According to a later analysis, TCR association rates differed among HLA loci, with DRB1 alleles showing the most associated TCRs and HLA-C alleles showing the fewest. Across donors, most TCR sequences were observed very rarely, whereas some public TCRs were present in many individuals. Presence/absence analyses assumed roughly uniform sequencing depth across donors, an assumption that may not hold. A further reported finding was that TCR beta sequences accurately predicted the HLA-A and HLA-B alleles for most subjects in the first cohort. Only TCR beta chains were sequenced in this cohort, and the absence of alpha or paired-chain data limited detectable features. Most CMV-associated TCR beta chains appeared to be HLA-restricted in a later analysis, and the HLA associations seemed to be driven largely by CMV exposure. Broadly in line with IMGT annotations, most TCR beta V segments showed up in productive rearrangements about 87% or about 30% of the time in an earlier analysis of several hundred of the donors. Several of the top co-occurrence clusters appeared to be linked to parvovirus B19, influenza, CMV and Epstein-Barr virus, according to a later analysis. Because counts were too low, about 17 rarely observed V segments, including chromosome 9 orphons, were excluded from the earlier analysis of about 500 of the donors. The only immune exposure information available for the cohort was CMV serostatus. Correlated functional status among segregating V segments might reflect linkage disequilibrium, but an unknown experimental factor could not be ruled out. A later analysis found that HLA-associated TCR beta chains were more clonally expanded and had lower generation probabilities than equally common non-associated chains. When HLA alleles, especially DR and DQ, strongly co-occurred, attributing TCR associations to individual alleles was difficult. In both the original and validation cohorts, the classifier was reported to diagnose cytomegalovirus status with high specificity and sensitivity. In a later genetic analysis, a missense DCLRE1C variant was associated with V-gene and J-gene trimming of TCR beta chains, and the association was replicated in an independent cohort. Because HLA typing was missing for some donors at each locus, association tests included only the typed subset. The study gave a list of some 150 TCR beta chains associated with cytomegalovirus. At a false discovery rate of 0.05, a later analysis linked around 15,000 TCR beta sequences to specific HLA alleles. In a later genetic analysis, fewer N-insertions in productive TCRs were reported among donors in an Asian-associated ancestry cluster than the 666-donor mean. A group of highly shared sequence variants was considered likely to be a technical artifact of the sequencing pipeline. According to the authors, the approach could potentially be generalized to other disease states and immunological phenotypes. In vitro tests confirmed that a few of the cytomegalovirus-associated TCR beta chains recognize cytomegalovirus antigens.

The cohort comprised 670 or so healthy bone marrow donors. Cohort members were all nominally healthy when sampled, although unrecorded immune exposures were likely present. The donor was CMV seronegative and was included in the group of about 350 seronegative cohort members. Each donor provided a peripheral blood sample, and peripheral blood mononuclear cells were used for TCR beta sequencing. Genomic DNA was extracted from the blood cell samples with the Qiagen DNeasy Blood Extraction Kit. The method behind the library was the immunoSEQ multiplex PCR assay. The multiplex PCR relied on a mix of 60 forward primers for TCR Vbeta segments and 13 reverse primers for TCR Jbeta segments. Amplification of the CDR3 region of rearranged TCR beta genes was performed with a multiplex PCR assay on genomic DNA. On the Illumina HiSeq System, the amplified TCR beta libraries were sequenced as 87-base-pair reads. On the study's bioinformatics: A later analysis counted 65 million to 90 million unique TCR beta chains across the 550 to 750 repertoires, and some 11 million of these chains were shared by at least two donors. Raw reads were error-corrected and collapsed into unique sequences with a nearest-neighbor algorithm that merged closely related sequences to remove PCR and sequencing errors. To assign V, D and J gene segments, CDR3 sequences were aligned to IMGT reference sequences. Each retained sequence needed at least a six-nucleotide match to both a V gene segment and a J gene segment. A rearrangement counted as productive if the CDR3 had no stop codons and remained in frame with V and J, and every other rearrangement counted as non-productive. CDR3 was defined by IMGT convention, running from the second conserved V-encoded cysteine to the conserved J-encoded phenylalanine. Sequences without an unambiguous match to a single V gene segment were excluded from the earlier analysis of about 600 of the donors. An earlier analysis of just under 600 of the donors called V segments functional above 56.7% productive rearrangements and segregating when the between-donor standard deviation exceeded 5%. To diagnose cytomegalovirus status from the catalog of TCR beta chain sequences, a statistical classification framework was built. V and J gene assignment, in a later analysis, came from comparing TCR nucleotide sequences with IMGT/GENE-DB human TR gene sequences. A later analysis assigned CDR3 sequences and most-parsimonious VDJ recombination scenarios with the TCRdist pipeline. In a later analysis, every TCR beta chain was defined by the combination of its CDR3 amino acid sequence and its V-gene family, and reads without a unique V-gene family were dropped. A later analysis removed 500 to 600 highly shared, low-generation-probability nucleotide sequences to deal with suspected cross-contamination and a sequencing artifact. For each public chain, a later analysis derived a clonal expansion index from normalized ranks of inferred template counts within each repertoire. Generation probabilities in a later analysis came from a VDJ recombination model fitted to out-of-frame rearrangements, and those results were checked against IGoR. In a later analysis, hypergeometric tests were used to score TCR-TCR, TCR-HLA and TCR-CMV co-occurrence, with a repertoire-size bias correction applied to TCR pairs. False discovery rates were estimated in a later analysis by permuting HLA or CMV assignments 20 times. In a later analysis, co-occurring TCRs were grouped using DBSCAN, with TCRdist sequence similarity added in when clustering inside HLA-allele-positive subsets. Co-occurrence clustering excluded repertoires with fewer than 30,000 or more than 120,000 public chains, plus five with anomalous nucleotide sharing. TCRdb took over this immuneACCESS table, retaining in-frame rearrangements with V and J assigned. Such tables are incomplete; in checked studies, under half of the missing clones stem from an unresolved V gene, and the remainder is unexplained. D and trimming were read from the DNA, whereas the V and J calls and clone size are those reported in that table. The sample yields about 89,000 clones; around 77% were counted once. About 3.8% of the sample belongs to the ten largest clones.

Sequencing was performed on PBMCs. This receptor was obtained from a man younger than 45 in good health and CMV-seronegative.

Here the CDR3 is given as CASSSWTPYEQYF. The DNA sequence follows: TGTGCCAGCAGCTCATGGACACCCTACGAGCAGTACTTC. The V and J segments used are TRBV7-2 and TRBJ2-7; TRBD1 is a weak D gene call, 5 bases matching. Via the germline V gene, CDR1 is SGHTA and CDR2 FQGNSA. The CDR3, from cysteine to phenylalanine, totals 13 residues. Just CDR3 DNA is preserved here, 39 bases in frame from base 1. V sheds 4 bases and J sheds 2 bases, leaving 9 bases between their ends.